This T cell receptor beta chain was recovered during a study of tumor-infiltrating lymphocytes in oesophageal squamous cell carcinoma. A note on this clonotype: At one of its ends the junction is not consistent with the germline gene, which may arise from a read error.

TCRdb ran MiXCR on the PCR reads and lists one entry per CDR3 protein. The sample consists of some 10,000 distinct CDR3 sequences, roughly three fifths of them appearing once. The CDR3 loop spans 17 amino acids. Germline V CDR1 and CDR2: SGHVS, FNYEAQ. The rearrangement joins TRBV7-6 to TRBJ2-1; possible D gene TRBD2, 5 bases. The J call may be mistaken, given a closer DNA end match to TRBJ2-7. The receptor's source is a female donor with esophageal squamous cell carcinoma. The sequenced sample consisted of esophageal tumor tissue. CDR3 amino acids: CASSNGVLQSSYNEQYF. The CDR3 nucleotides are TGTGCTAGCAGTAACGGGGTCCTGCAGAGCTCCTACAATGAGCAGTACTTC.